Shown below are 17 T cell receptor beta chains from a single sample sequenced in a study of T cell changes during pregnancy in multiple sclerosis (dated by TCRdb to between 2017 and 2020). Libraries came from the immunoSEQ multiplex PCR assay. Not all clones reach the TCRdb copy of this immuneACCESS table, which keeps in-frame sequences only. Checked studies attribute under half of the gap to unresolved V genes and leave the rest unexplained. This sample lists tens of thousands of clones; roughly nine tenths were detected once. Jointly, the top ten make up 2% to 2.5% of the sample. Specimen: peripheral blood, collected in the first trimester of pregnancy. The source of these receptors is a female donor in good health, enrolled as a control in a pregnancy study.

This chain uses TRBV5-4 with TRBJ2-5; 10 bases line up with TRBD2. This CDR3 region has 14 residues. V trimming: 3 bases; J trimming: 3 bases; junction bases outside the gene matches: 2. Germline V CDR1 and CDR2: SGHNT, YYREEE (reference sequence). The CDR3 DNA sequence: TGTGCCAGCAGCTCGGGACTAGCGAAAGAGACCCAGTACTTC. Translation gives CASSSGLAKETQYF.

This clone was found many times. The rearrangement links TRBV7-8 to TRBJ2-2, with 8 bases aligning to TRBD2. Losses at the gene ends were 2 bases for V and 0 bases for J; bases not matched to a gene: 8. CDR1 and CDR2 from the germline V gene are SGHVS and FQNEAQ. This CDR3 is built from 18 residues. CDR3 sequence reads: CASSLLRTGLANTGELFF. The CDR3 nucleotides read TGTGCCAGCAGCTTACTAAGGACGGGACTAGCGAACACCGGGGAGCTGTTTTTT.

The CDR3 nucleotides are TGTGCCAGCAGTGTGGGGGCGGTTACAGATACGCAGTATTTT. It translates to CASSVGAVTDTQYF. This chain connects TRBV25-1 to TRBJ2-3, with TRBD1 as a possible D gene (6 bases). V was trimmed by 4 bases and J by 3 bases, leaving 11 bases between them. Germline CDR1 reads MGHDK; CDR2 reads SYGVNS. This CDR3 region has 14 residues.

The chain employs TRBV6-1 and TRBJ2-7, with TRBD1 as a possible D gene (6 bases). The CDR3 totals 14 residues. CDR1 is MNHNS, CDR2 SASEGT, per germline. Trimming took 7 bases from V and 7 from J, leaving 20 bases between them. The DNA for the CDR3 is TGTGCCAGCACCAGGGGCTTTATATATGAAGAGCAGTACTTC. It codes for CASTRGFIYEEQYF.

The rearrangement joins TRBV5-5 to TRBJ2-5, with D hard to call. The V gene's germline CDR1 is SGHKS and CDR2 YYEKEE (reference sequence). The ends were cut back, 0 bases at V and 5 bases at J, with 5 bases in the middle. CDR3 length: 12 amino acids. This CDR3 reads CASSLDRETQYF. The CDR3, as DNA: TGTGCCAGCAGCTTGGATCGGGAGACCCAGTACTTC.

The chain carries TRBV18 and TRBJ1-1; D not resolved. Trimming cost V 4 bases and J 1 base, with 7 bases left between them. There are 13 residues in the CDR3. Germline loops: CDR1 KGHSH, CDR2 LQKENI. Written as DNA, the CDR3 is TGTGCCAGCTCACTGGAGCCGAACACTGAAGCTTTCTTT. Translated, it gives CASSLEPNTEAFF.

This clone turned up a few times. The rearrangement uses TRBV5-6 and TRBJ2-5; 10 bases agree with TRBD2. The J segment lost 4 bases and the V segment lost 1 base, leaving 7 bases of the junction unmatched. This CDR3 spans 16 amino acids. Germline CDR1 reads SGHDT; CDR2 reads YYEEEE. This chain's CDR3 is CASSLRESGGAETQYF. In DNA form, the CDR3 reads TGTGCCAGCAGCTTGAGGGAGAGCGGGGGGGCAGAGACCCAGTACTTC.

J is TRBJ2-3 and V is TRBV2; 9 bases agree with TRBD1. CDR3 size: 13 residues. Unmatched junction bases numbered 4, after V lost 8 bases and J lost 4 bases. CDR1 SNHLY and CDR2 FYNNEI come from the germline V gene. The CDR3 coding sequence is TGTGCCAGCGGGGACAGGGTCCCAGATACGCAGTATTTT. It codes for CASGDRVPDTQYF.

The chain is built from TRBV9 and TRBJ2-5; 7 nucleotides agree with TRBD1. V trimming: 2 bases; J trimming: 3 bases; junction bases outside the gene matches: 7. The germline gives CDR1 SGDLS, CDR2 YYNGEE. This CDR3 is 15 amino acids long. CDR3 bases: TGTGCCAGCAGCGTGGGGACAGCCCAAAAAGAGACCCAGTACTTC. Residues: CASSVGTAQKETQYF.

The chain recombines TRBV27 with TRBJ2-7; TRBD2 matches 12 bases. Germline V gives CDR1 MNHEY, CDR2 SMNVEV (reference sequence). The ends lost 8 bases at V and 2 bases at J; junction bases unmatched: 7. CDR3 length equals 15 residues. In DNA form, the CDR3 reads TGTGCCAGCGCGCGTCGACTAGCGGGGGCCTACGAGCAGTACTTC. It codes for CASARRLAGAYEQYF.

The chain couples TRBV6-1 to TRBJ2-5, with D possibly TRBD2 on 6 matching bases. The CDR3 loop spans 12 amino acids. Germline V lookup: CDR1 MNHNS, CDR2 SASEGT. The V and J ends lost 7 bases and 5 bases respectively, with 11 bases between them. CDR3 sequence: CASTSGRETQYF. CDR3 in DNA: TGTGCCAGCACCTCAGGGAGGGAGACCCAGTACTTC.

This clone appeared once. The V and J genes are TRBV29-1 and TRBJ2-7; 9 bases line up with TRBD2. Germline CDR1 SQVTM, CDR2 ANQGSEA. Unmatched junction bases numbered 14, after V lost 7 bases and J lost 4 bases. There are 15 residues in the CDR3. CDR3 residues: CSANGGGRGPYEQYF. The CDR3, as DNA: TGCAGCGCCAATGGCGGCGGGAGGGGGCCTTACGAGCAGTACTTC.

The J gene is TRBJ2-3, the V gene TRBV19; 12 bases align to TRBD2. Looked up from germline, CDR1 is LNHDA and CDR2 is SQIVND (reference sequence). After removal of 3 bases from V and 3 bases from J, the junction contained 4 bases not matched to a gene. The CDR3 contains 16 residues. The CDR3 spells CASSILAGGLTDTQYF. CDR3 in DNA: TGTGCCAGTAGTATCCTAGCGGGGGGGCTGACAGATACGCAGTATTTT.

This chain uses TRBV5-4 with TRBJ2-2; 12 bases agree with TRBD2. Germline assignment: CDR1 SGHNT and CDR2 YYREEE (reference sequence). This CDR3 has 16 residues. The J segment lost 5 bases and the V segment lost 0 bases, leaving 2 bases of the junction unmatched. The chain's CDR3 is CASSLGLAGVTGELFF. CDR3 coding DNA: TGTGCCAGCAGCTTGGGACTAGCGGGAGTGACCGGGGAGCTGTTTTTT.

The genes are TRBV21-1 and TRBJ2-7; TRBD2 reflects the table's D call only, with no check against the DNA. TRBV21-1 counts as a pseudogene. This CDR3 comprises 13 residues. CDR3 in DNA: TGTGCCAGCAGCAAAGTCGGGGTCCCCGAGCAGTACTTC. Residues: CASSKVGVPEQYF.

CDR3 sequence reads: CASSLERSQPQHF. The CDR3 DNA follows: TGTGCCAGCAGCTTAGAGCGGAGTCAGCCCCAGCATTTT. The chain employs TRBV11-2 and TRBJ1-5; no firm D call. The V gene lost 0 bases and the J gene lost 6 bases, with 6 bases spanning the gap. CDR1 and CDR2 from the germline V gene are SGHAT and FQNNGV. The CDR3 has 13 residues.

The chain carries TRBV5-4 and TRBJ2-1, with unresolved D. Per germline, CDR1 SGHNT and CDR2 YYREEE (reference sequence). Trimming left V 4 bases short and J 5 bases short, with 16 bases between. This CDR3 spans 15 amino acids. The CDR3 nucleotides are TGTGCCAGCAGCACCCCTGTTGAGTACGACAATGAGCAGTTCTTC. Translating gives CASSTPVEYDNEQFF.